This T cell receptor beta chain is drawn from a study of T cell responses to AZD1222 COVID-19 vaccine. General study results and limits: The study found vaccine-associated CD4 TCRs spanning spike, dominant at 160-218 and 743-854. Sampled repertoires all dated from after the peak T cell response. Unmutated variant regions reportedly attract nearly half of all spike-specific TCRs. Most donors were white British and more were female, and clonal diversity was possibly underestimated.

Sequencing used immunoSEQ multiplex PCR; TCRdb keeps in-frame clones, though not all of them. The sample has 95,000 to 100,000 clones; 84% are singletons. V lost 6 bases, J lost 5 bases, and 4 bases stayed unmatched. Germline lookup yields CDR1 SNHLY and CDR2 FYNNEI. CDR3 length: 14 amino acids. A word on this clone: The antigen is undetermined.

This receptor was obtained from an adult who received the AZD1222 COVID-19 vaccine. This chain links TRBV2 with TRBJ1-4; 9 bases agree with TRBD1. This sample comprised peripheral blood, obtained 28 days after the second AZD1222 dose. CDR3 coding DNA: TGTGCCAGCAGGAGGGACAGGGACAATGAAAAACTGTTTTTT. Translation gives CASRRDRDNEKLFF.